This T cell receptor (beta chain) was observed in a study of beta chain features in type 1 diabetes. Study-wide context: Examination spanned some 100 million sorted cells from all samples. Whole-study results and caveats: Moderate but significant shortening of TCRB CDR3s was recorded in all four CD4+ subsets from Type 1 diabetes patients. Healthy donors had naive, central memory and Treg TCRB repertoires that appeared less similar than those seen among patients.

The study reverse transcribed the entire isolated RNA, so it sequenced expressed TCRB transcripts. Measured with immunoSEQ multiplex PCR; TCRdb has only the in-frame clones, and not every one. The sample contains 860,000 or so clones, roughly a sixth of which appear only once. CD4+ naive, central memory, regulatory and stem cell-like memory subsets were isolated by sorting on CD45RO/CCR7/CD25/CD127/CD95/CD27. In the case of this clone: Its antigen is still unknown. At one boundary the junction diverges from the germline segment, which might be a read error.

The CDR3 totals 16 residues. Germline V gene data show CDR1 as MDHEN and CDR2 as SYDVKM. The sequence derives from a woman aged 18-29 years in good health. The V and J genes are TRBV28 and TRBJ1-2; 7 bases match TRBD1. Sequencing was carried out using naive CD4+ T cells from blood. CDR3 region: CASCFDSGTDVYGYTF. The CDR3 DNA reads as TGTGCCAGCTGTTTTGACAGTGGGACAGACGTCTATGGCTACACCTTC.